This is a list of T cell receptor beta chains from one sample in a study of cytomegalovirus exposure and HLA in healthy donors. Produced via immunoSEQ multiplex PCR; TCRdb's table is partial and in-frame only. Of over 100,000 clones listed, over 80% were seen once; the top ten hold 2.5% to 3%. Material for sequencing was PBMCs. The origin of the receptors is a man aged 40-49 years in good health and CMV-seronegative. Both conserved end residues are part of each CDR3. The D gene is left open where the match is weak. Size is stated for part of the rows, as once, few or many counts, or as a class when the clone is expanded.

TRBJ2-5,TRBD1,TRBV5-6,-,CASSSLGGASGETQYF,TGTGCCAGCAGCTCGCTAGGGGGCGCCAGCGGCGAGACCCAGTACTTC
TRBJ1-1,-,TRBV2,-,CASSYIDRPDTEAFF,TGTGCCAGCAGCTATATCGACAGGCCCGACACTGAAGCTTTCTTT
TRBJ1-1,TRBD1,TRBV9,-,CASSAGTVNTEAFF,TGTGCCAGCAGCGCCGGGACAGTGAACACTGAAGCTTTCTTT
TRBJ1-1,-,TRBV14,-,CASRGALNTEAFF,TGTGCCAGCAGGGGGGCCTTGAACACTGAAGCTTTCTTT
TRBJ1-3,-,TRBV6-6,-,CAIEGSGNTIYF,TGTGCCATTGAGGGCTCTGGAAACACCATATATTTT
TRBJ1-5,TRBD1,TRBV19,once,CASSFRTGRIKSQPQHF,TGTGCCAGTAGTTTCCGGACAGGGAGGATCAAAAGTCAGCCCCAGCATTTT
TRBJ1-2,-,TRBV19,-,CASSIDHDRLGLYGYTF,TGTGCCAGTAGTATAGATCACGACAGATTGGGGCTTTATGGCTACACCTTC
TRBJ2-5,-,TRBV11-2,-,CASSLDHGRGLETQYF,TGTGCCAGCAGCTTAGATCACGGCAGGGGCCTGGAGACCCAGTACTTC
TRBJ1-2,TRBD1,TRBV7-8,-,CASSSGGYGGYTF,TGTGCCAGCAGCTCAGGGGGATACGGTGGCTACACCTTC
TRBJ2-7,TRBD1,TRBV7-2,-,CASSSTGQGWYEQYF,TGTGCCAGCAGCTCAACCGGACAGGGTTGGTACGAGCAGTACTTC
TRBJ2-1,TRBD2,TRBV6-6,-,CASSLAGRYNEQFF,TGTGCCAGCAGTTTAGCGGGGAGATACAATGAGCAGTTCTTC
TRBJ2-7,-,TRBV7-2,-,CASSLVMTEQYF,TGTGCCAGCAGCCTCGTTATGACAGAGCAGTACTTC
TRBJ2-7,TRBD2,TRBV6-6,-,CASSYGGVRGYEQYF,TGTGCCAGCAGTTACGGGGGGGTCCGGGGTTACGAGCAGTACTTC
TRBJ2-1,TRBD2,TRBV2,-,CAGASGPYNEQFF,TGTGCCGGAGCTAGCGGCCCCTACAATGAGCAGTTCTTC